This is a list of T cell receptor beta chains from one sample in a study of shared clonotypes between healthy human individuals. The table came from immunoSEQ multiplex PCR; TCRdb's copy has only in-frame clones and leaves some out. In the table there are some 450,000 clones, roughly 80% of which are singletons. Sequencing was carried out using PBMCs. Every receptor here comes from a woman in her 40s in good health. Some clones in this sample may be carry-over from other donors' samples. The CDR3 runs from the conserved cysteine through the conserved F or W. The D gene is left open where the match is weak. Clone size appears in some rows only: once, few, many, or a class for an expanded clone.

V,D,J,size,CDR3,DNA
TRBV29-1,TRBD2,TRBJ2-7,.,CSVEAGGTYEQYF,TGCAGCGTTGAGGCGGGGGGGACCTACGAGCAGTACTTC
TRBV10-3,.,TRBJ1-6,once,CAISEWRGGNSPLHF,TGTGCCATCAGTGAGTGGCGAGGGGGTAATTCACCCCTCCACTTT
TRBV19,.,TRBJ1-2,.,CASTTGGPSPGGYTF,TGTGCCAGTACCACCGGAGGGCCCTCTCCCGGTGGCTACACCTTC
TRBV7-8,.,TRBJ2-7,once,CASSLPRYSPYEQYF,TGTGCCAGCAGTCTCCCCCGCTACTCACCCTACGAGCAGTACTTC
TRBV28,TRBD2,TRBJ2-1,.,CASKLAGDPNEQFF,TGTGCCAGCAAGTTAGCGGGAGATCCGAATGAGCAGTTCTTC
TRBV10-1,.,TRBJ2-2,.,CASSNLITGELFF,TGCGCCAGCAGTAACCTGATCACCGGGGAGCTGTTTTTT
TRBV5-1,.,TRBJ2-2,.,CASSALWTGGLFF,TGCGCCAGCAGCGCCCTATGGACCGGGGGGCTGTTTTTT
TRBV27,.,TRBJ2-1,.,CASSLGPNNEQFF,TGTGCCAGCAGTTTAGGGCCGAACAATGAGCAGTTCTTC
TRBV4-1,TRBD2,TRBJ2-1,.,CASSRPGLAYNEQFF,TGCGCCAGCAGCCGGCCGGGACTAGCCTACAATGAGCAGTTCTTC
TRBV30,.,TRBJ2-7,many,CAWRTGGSYEQYF,TGTGCCTGGAGGACCGGGGGCTCCTACGAGCAGTACTTC
TRBV4-2,.,TRBJ1-2,.,CASSQDQAANYGYTF,TGTGCCAGCAGCCAAGATCAGGCTGCTAACTATGGCTACACCTTC
TRBV4-1,.,TRBJ2-1,.,CASSQSGPGVLRDGHNEQFF,TGCGCCAGCAGCCAAAGTGGGCCAGGGGTATTGCGGGACGGTCACAATGAGCAGTTCTTC
TRBV28,.,TRBJ2-7,.,CASSRGPTSSYEQYF,TGTGCCAGCAGTAGGGGACCGACGAGCTCCTACGAGCAGTACTTC
TRBV7-6,TRBD1,TRBJ2-5,once,CASSLGDRERRETQYF,TGTGCCAGCAGCTTAGGTGACAGGGAACGGAGAGAGACCCAGTACTTC
TRBV7-9,TRBD1,TRBJ2-5,.,CASSLVMGGQGEETQYF,TGTGCCAGCAGCTTGGTAATGGGGGGACAGGGTGAGGAGACCCAGTACTTC
TRBV7-2,TRBD2,TRBJ2-3,.,CASPARGTSGSTDTQYF,TGTGCCAGCCCGGCCAGAGGGACTAGCGGGAGTACAGATACGCAGTATTTT
TRBV2,.,TRBJ2-1,.,CASSALKAGEQFF,TGTGCCAGCAGTGCCCTGAAAGCGGGTGAGCAGTTCTTC
TRBV7-2,.,TRBJ2-7,.,CASSLALATYEQYF,TGTGCCAGCAGCTTAGCACTGGCCACTTACGAGCAGTACTTC
TRBV27,.,TRBJ2-7,.,CASSGGTRGLYEQYF,TGTGCCAGCAGTGGCGGGACAAGGGGCCTCTACGAGCAGTACTTC
TRBV7-2,.,TRBJ2-7,many,CASSLISGGPFYEQYF,TGTGCCAGCAGCTTAATTTCGGGCGGCCCTTTTTACGAGCAGTACTTC
TRBV2,.,TRBJ2-2,.,CASSIQGPTGELFF,TGTGCCAGCAGTATCCAGGGGCCCACCGGGGAGCTGTTTTTT
TRBV7-2,TRBD2,TRBJ2-3,.,CASSLARAERGYF,TGTGCCAGCAGCTTAGCGAGGGCGGAGCGGGGGTATTTT
TRBV2,TRBD1,TRBJ2-7,.,CASSEFREDRGYEQYF,TGTGCCAGCAGTGAATTTAGGGAGGACAGGGGCTACGAGCAGTACTTC
TRBV5-1,TRBD2,TRBJ2-3,.,CASSLSSGRPGTDTQYF,TGCGCCAGCAGCTTGTCTAGCGGGAGGCCCGGCACAGATACGCAGTATTTT
TRBV25-1,.,TRBJ2-4,.,CASSEKDIQYF,TGTGCCAGCAGTGAAAAGGACATTCAGTACTTC
TRBV28,.,TRBJ1-5,.,CASRTPGALPHQPQHF,TGTGCCAGCAGAACACCCGGCGCGTTACCCCATCAGCCCCAGCATTTT
TRBV5-5,.,TRBJ1-2,.,CASSLLGSIIYGYTF,TGTGCCAGCAGCTTGTTGGGCAGCATAATCTATGGCTACACCTTC
TRBV9,TRBD2,TRBJ2-3,.,CASSSGGPRSTDTQYF,TGTGCCAGCAGCTCGGGGGGGCCGCGGAGCACAGATACGCAGTATTTT
TRBV5-8,.,TRBJ1-1,.,CANRRGLLSTEAFF,TGTGCCAACCGTAGGGGTTTATTGAGCACTGAAGCTTTCTTT
TRBV6-5,.,TRBJ2-3,.,CASTSRDRGFGTQYF,TGTGCCAGCACCTCCCGGGATCGGGGGTTCGGTACGCAGTATTTT